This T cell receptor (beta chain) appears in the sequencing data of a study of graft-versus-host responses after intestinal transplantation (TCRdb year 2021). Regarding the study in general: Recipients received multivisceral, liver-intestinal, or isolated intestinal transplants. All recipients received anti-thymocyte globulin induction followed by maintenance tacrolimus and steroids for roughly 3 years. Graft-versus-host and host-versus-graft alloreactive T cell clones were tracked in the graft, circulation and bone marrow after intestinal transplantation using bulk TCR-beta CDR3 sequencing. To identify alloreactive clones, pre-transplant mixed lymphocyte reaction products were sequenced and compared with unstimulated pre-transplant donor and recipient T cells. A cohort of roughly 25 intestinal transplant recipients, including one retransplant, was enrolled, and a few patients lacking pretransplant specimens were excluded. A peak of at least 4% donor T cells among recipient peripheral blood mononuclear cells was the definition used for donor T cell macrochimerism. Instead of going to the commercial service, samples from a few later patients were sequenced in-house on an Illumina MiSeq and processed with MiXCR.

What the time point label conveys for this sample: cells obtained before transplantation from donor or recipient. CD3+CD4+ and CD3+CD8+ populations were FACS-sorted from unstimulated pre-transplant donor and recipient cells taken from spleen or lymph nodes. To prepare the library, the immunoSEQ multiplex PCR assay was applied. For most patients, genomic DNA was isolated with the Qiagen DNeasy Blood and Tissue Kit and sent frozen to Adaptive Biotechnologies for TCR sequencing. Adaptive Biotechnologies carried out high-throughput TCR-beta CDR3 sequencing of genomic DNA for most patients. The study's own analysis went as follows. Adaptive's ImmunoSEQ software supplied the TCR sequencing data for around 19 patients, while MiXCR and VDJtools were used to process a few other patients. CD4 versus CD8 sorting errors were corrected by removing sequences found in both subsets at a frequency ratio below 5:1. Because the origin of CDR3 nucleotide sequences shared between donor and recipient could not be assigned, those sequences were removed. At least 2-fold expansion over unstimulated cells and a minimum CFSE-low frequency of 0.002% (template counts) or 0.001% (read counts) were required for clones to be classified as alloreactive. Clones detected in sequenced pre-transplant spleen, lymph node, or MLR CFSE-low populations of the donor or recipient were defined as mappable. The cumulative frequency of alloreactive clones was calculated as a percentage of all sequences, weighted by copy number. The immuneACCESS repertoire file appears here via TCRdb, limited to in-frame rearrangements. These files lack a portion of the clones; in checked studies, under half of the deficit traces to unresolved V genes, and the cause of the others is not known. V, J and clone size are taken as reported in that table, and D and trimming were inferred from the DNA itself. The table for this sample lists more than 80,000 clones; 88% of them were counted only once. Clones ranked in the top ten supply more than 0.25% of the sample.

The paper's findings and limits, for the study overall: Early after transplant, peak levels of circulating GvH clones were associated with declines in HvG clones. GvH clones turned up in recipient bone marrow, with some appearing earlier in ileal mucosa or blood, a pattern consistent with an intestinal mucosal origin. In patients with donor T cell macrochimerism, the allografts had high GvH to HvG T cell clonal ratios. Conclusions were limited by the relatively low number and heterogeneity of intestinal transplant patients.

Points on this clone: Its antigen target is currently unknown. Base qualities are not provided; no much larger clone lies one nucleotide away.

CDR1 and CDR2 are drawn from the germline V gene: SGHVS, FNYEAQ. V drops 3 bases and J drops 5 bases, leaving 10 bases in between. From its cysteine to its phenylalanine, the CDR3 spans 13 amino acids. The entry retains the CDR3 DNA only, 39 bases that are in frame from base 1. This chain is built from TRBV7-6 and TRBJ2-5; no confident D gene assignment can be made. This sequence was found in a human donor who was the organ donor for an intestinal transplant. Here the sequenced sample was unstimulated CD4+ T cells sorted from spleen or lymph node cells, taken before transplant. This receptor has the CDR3 CASSFRQMETQYF. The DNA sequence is TGTGCCAGCAGCTTTCGACAAATGGAGACCCAGTACTTC.